Listed below are T cell receptor beta chains from one sample, sequenced in a study of T-cell memory formation after mild COVID-19. Each CDR3 protein gets one entry after TCRdb re-called the 5' RACE reads with MiXCR. In the table there are 180,000 or so distinct CDR3 sequences, roughly 12% of which are singletons. What was sequenced was PBMCs or a T cell subset sorted from them (not recorded which). The receptors were gathered from a man between 18 and 35 years old who had mild COVID-19 (a few samples of this study predate the infection). Cell type and time point are not known. Each CDR3 is given with its conserved first and last residue. A D gene is named only where the DNA matches it firmly. Clone sizes are given selectively: once, few, many, or a class where the clone is expanded.

TGCAGCGTTGGAGGGACTAGCGGGGGGACGACCGGGGAGCTGTTTTTT	CSVGGTSGGTTGELFF	TRBJ2-2	TRBV29-1	NA	TRBD2
TGCAGTGCCGGGACTAGCGGATACTTTAGCACAGATACGCAGTATTTT	CSAGTSGYFSTDTQYF	TRBJ2-3	TRBV20-1	NA	TRBD2
TGTGCCAGCTCACTACGGACAGGGACCATGAACACTGAAGCTTTCTTT	CASSLRTGTMNTEAFF	TRBJ1-1	TRBV18	few	TRBD1
TGCAGTGCTAGAGATTGGGTAGTAGGGCTGAGGACGCAGTATTTT	CSARDWVVGLRTQYF	TRBJ2-3	TRBV20-1	NA	NA
TGTGCCAGTAGTATTAACCCGGGGGCCTACGAGCAGTACTTC	CASSINPGAYEQYF	TRBJ2-7	TRBV19	many	NA
TGTGCCAGCAGTCCCGGTCTAGGGCGCGATGAAAAACTGTTTTTT	CASSPGLGRDEKLFF	TRBJ1-4	TRBV6-5	NA	NA
TGCGCCAGCAGCCAAGCCCTCCGGAGGGGCGGAGGCTACACCTTC	CASSQALRRGGGYTF	TRBJ1-2	TRBV4-3	NA	NA
TGTGCCTGCCAGGTCTCCTTTAATGGGCCCCAGCATTTT	CACQVSFNGPQHF	TRBJ1-5	TRBV28	NA	NA
TGCGCCAGCAGCGCGGGTCGACAGGGATATTCACCCCTCCACTTT	CASSAGRQGYSPLHF	TRBJ1-6	TRBV5-1	NA	TRBD1
TGTGCCAGCAGTTACCGGGCCCTTGGGACCGGGGAGCTGTTTTTT	CASSYRALGTGELFF	TRBJ2-2	TRBV6-1	NA	NA
TGTGCCCGTGGAGTTTCAGGAAGGACTGAAGCTTTCTTT	CARGVSGRTEAFF	TRBJ1-1	TRBV30	NA	NA
TGTGCCAGCAGGTGGAGGGAGTTCTCTGGAAACACCATATATTTT	CASRWREFSGNTIYF	TRBJ1-3	TRBV12-3/TRBV12-4	NA	NA
TGTGCCAGCAGGACGCCGGGACAGGGCACCACCGGGGAGCTGTTTTTT	CASRTPGQGTTGELFF	TRBJ2-2	TRBV27	few	TRBD1
TGCAGCGTTGGCTCTGGCGTTTCAAGTGAAAAACTGTTTTTT	CSVGSGVSSEKLFF	TRBJ1-4	TRBV29-1	few	NA
TGCAGTGCTAGGACTAGTATGAAGGAGACCCAGTACTTC	CSARTSMKETQYF	TRBJ2-5	TRBV20-1	NA	NA
TGCGCCAGCAGCCAACCCCCCCACCCGGGACCTTATGATGAGCAGTTCTTC	CASSQPPHPGPYDEQFF	TRBJ2-1	TRBV4-3	many	NA
TGTGCCAGCAGTTATCAGGGGTGGGAGACCCAGTACTTC	CASSYQGWETQYF	TRBJ2-5	TRBV7-2	few	NA
TGCAGTGCCCACTCCACAGATACGCAGTATTTT	CSAHSTDTQYF	TRBJ2-3	TRBV20-1	NA	NA
TGTGCCAGCAGCCAAGAGATGAACACTGAAGCTTTCTTT	CASSQEMNTEAFF	TRBJ1-1	TRBV14	few	NA
TGCAGCGCCGGGGAACGTCTCTACGAGCAGTACTTC	CSAGERLYEQYF	TRBJ2-7	TRBV29-1	few	NA
TGTGCCAGCAGCTCCCGGTTTCAGACAGGGGGCGGCACAGATACGCAGTATTTT	CASSSRFQTGGGTDTQYF	TRBJ2-3	TRBV7-9	NA	TRBD1
TGTGCCAGCAGTTTAGTAGCGGGGGGCACAGATACGCAGTATTTT	CASSLVAGGTDTQYF	TRBJ2-3	TRBV27	few	TRBD2
TGCAGTGCTAGAGCTGTGGGACACAACCAAGAGACCCAGTACTTC	CSARAVGHNQETQYF	TRBJ2-5	TRBV20-1	few	NA
TGTGCCAGCAGTCTATCCGGGACTAGCGGGGACTGGAGTAGTGAGCAGTTCTTC	CASSLSGTSGDWSSEQFF	TRBJ2-1	TRBV12-3/TRBV12-4	NA	TRBD2